Presented here are 27 T cell receptor beta chains from one specimen sequenced in a study of blood T cell repertoires in COVID-19. Profiling relied on immunoSEQ multiplex PCR, and the TCRdb table lists in-frame clones only, not all of them. Of around 300,000 clones in the sample, 75% to 90% were seen once. Sequencing was carried out using peripheral blood. These receptors all come from a woman in her 70s with acute or convalescent COVID-19.

V gene TRBV7-9 combines with J gene TRBJ1-5, with D unresolved. CDR1 SEHNR and CDR2 FQNEAQ come from the germline V gene (reference sequence). The CDR3 is made up of 15 amino acids. With 5 bases removed from V and 4 bases from J, the gap between germline ends came to 15 bases. The CDR3 DNA is TGTGCCAGCAGCGCCGGCGGCAGCTCTAATCAGCCCCAGCATTTT. It encodes CASSAGGSSNQPQHF.

The chain combines TRBV18 with TRBJ2-2; D gene uncertain. Germline V gene data show CDR1 as KGHSH and CDR2 as LQKENI. The V gene lost 10 bases and the J gene lost 5 bases, with 17 bases spanning the gap. This CDR3 comprises 14 residues. CDR3 nucleotides: TGTGCCATCCCCGCCGGGTCGCTTACCGGGGAGCTGTTTTTT. Amino acids: CAIPAGSLTGELFF.

The chain recombines TRBV6-5 with TRBJ1-2; possible D gene TRBD1, 5 bases. The CDR3 covers 15 residues. Germline-derived CDR1 and CDR2 are MNHEY and SVGAGI. V was cut by 6 bases and J by 4 bases, with 18 bases left in between. The CDR3 bases are TGTGCCAGCAGCCGAGACAGCCCTCCCCCCTATGGCTACACCTTC. Protein: CASSRDSPPPYGYTF.

This chain links TRBV15 with TRBJ2-5; 7 nucleotides line up with TRBD2. After removal of 4 bases from V and 6 bases from J, the junction contained 14 bases not matched to a gene. The CDR3 is 16 amino acids. Germline values: CDR1 LNHNV, CDR2 YYDKDF (reference sequence). The CDR3 is CATSTGGRGGQKTQYF. The CDR3 region has the DNA TGTGCCACCAGCACCGGAGGGAGGGGCGGACAAAAGACCCAGTACTTC.

This clone was observed a single time. V usage is TRBV11-2 and J usage is TRBJ2-2; 7 bases agree with TRBD1. After removal of 4 bases from V and 5 bases from J, the junction contained 4 bases not matched to a gene. The germline CDR1 and CDR2 sequences are SGHAT and FQNNGV. The CDR3 covers 14 residues. The CDR3 coding sequence is TGTGCCAGCAGCTCACCAGGGGGTACCGGGGAGCTGTTTTTT. Amino acids: CASSSPGGTGELFF.

This sequence joins TRBV5-1 and TRBJ2-7; D is possibly TRBD2 (7 bases). This CDR3 spans 14 amino acids. Germline V gene data show CDR1 as SGHRS and CDR2 as YFSETQ. The V gene lost 4 bases and the J gene lost 6 bases, with 17 bases spanning the gap. The CDR3 is CASSEAGGPFEQYF. The CDR3 nucleotides are TGCGCCAGCAGCGAAGCCGGGGGGCCTTTCGAGCAGTACTTC. The complete variable domain, with remaining parts taken from reference TRBV5-1 and TRBJ2-7, reads KAGVTQTPRYLIKTRGQQVTLSCSPISGHRSVSWYQQTPGQGLQFLFEYFSETQRNKGNFPGRFSGRQFSNSRSEMNVSTLELGDSALYLCASSEAGGPFEQYFGPGTRLTVT.

The chain couples TRBV11-2 to TRBJ1-2; possibly TRBD1 for D (6 bases). Trimming took 6 bases from V and 8 from J, leaving 16 bases between them. The germline V gene encodes CDR1 SGHAT and CDR2 FQNNGV. The CDR3 totals 13 residues. The chain's CDR3 is CASRSTGFVGYTF. In DNA form, the CDR3 reads TGTGCCAGCAGGTCTACAGGGTTCGTCGGCTACACCTTC.

V and J are TRBV12-5 and TRBJ1-6; no definite D call. Trimming removed 1 base from V and 14 bases from J, with 18 bases in between. Per the germline V gene, CDR1 is LGHNT and CDR2 is FRNRAP. This CDR3 has 15 amino acids. The CDR3 loop reads CASGLAAPRGTALHF. The DNA of the CDR3 is TGTGCTAGTGGTTTGGCCGCCCCCAGAGGTACGGCCCTCCACTTT.

The gene calls are TRBV7-2 and TRBJ2-7, with 8 bases matching TRBD1. With 5 bases clipped from V and 6 bases from J, the junction kept 6 bases outside the gene matches. Germline V gives CDR1 SGHTA, CDR2 FQGNSA. This CDR3 is built from 13 residues. This CDR3 reads CASSRTDRGEQYF. DNA for the CDR3: TGTGCCAGCAGCCGAACAGACAGGGGCGAGCAGTACTTC. Full variable domain (remainder filled in from reference TRBV7-2 and TRBJ2-7): GAGVSQSPSNKVTEKGKDVELRCDPISGHTALYWYRQSLGQGLEFLIYFQGNSAPDKSGLPSDRFSAERTGGSVSTLTIQRTQQEDSAVYLCASSRTDRGEQYFGPGTRLTVT.

The chain combines TRBV9 with TRBJ1-1; unclear D gene. The ends were cut back, 4 bases at V and 0 bases at J, with 7 bases in the middle. The CDR3 has 13 residues. CDR1 is SGDLS and CDR2 is YYNGEE in the germline V gene. Here the CDR3 DNA reads TGTGCCAGCAGCACCCACATGAACACTGAAGCTTTCTTT. Protein sequence: CASSTHMNTEAFF. The whole variable domain, remainder taken from reference TRBV9 and TRBJ1-1, is DSGVTQTPKHLITATGQRVTLRCSPRSGDLSVYWYQQSLDQGLQFLIQYYNGEERAKGNILERFSAQQFPDLHSELNLSSLELGDSALYFCASSTHMNTEAFFGQGTRLTVV.

This chain uses TRBV5-1 with TRBJ2-5; D possibly corresponds to TRBD2 (5 bases). CDR3 length: 17 residues. The V and J ends lost 0 bases and 3 bases respectively, with 18 bases between them. The germline gives CDR1 SGHRS, CDR2 YFSETQ. CDR3 region: CASSLADGFVTKETQYF. In DNA, the CDR3 is TGCGCCAGCAGCTTGGCCGACGGGTTTGTGACTAAAGAGACCCAGTACTTC. The full variable domain, rest sourced from reference TRBV5-1 and TRBJ2-5, is KAGVTQTPRYLIKTRGQQVTLSCSPISGHRSVSWYQQTPGQGLQFLFEYFSETQRNKGNFPGRFSGRQFSNSRSEMNVSTLELGDSALYLCASSLADGFVTKETQYFGPGTRLLVL.

This clone came up once. The gene calls are TRBV5-1 and TRBJ1-6; D is undetermined. CDR1 and CDR2 (germline): SGHRS, YFSETQ. V shed 5 bases and J shed 7 bases, with 10 bases lying between them. The CDR3 sequence is 13 residues long. The DNA for the CDR3 is TGCGCCAGCAGGGAGGAGTGGAATTCACCCCTCCACTTT. Translated, it gives CASREEWNSPLHF.

A single count supports this clone. The chain employs TRBV5-4 and TRBJ2-1; TRBD2 is a possible D gene (5 bases). Per the germline V gene, CDR1 is SGHNT and CDR2 is YYREEE (reference sequence). The CDR3 totals 15 residues. V gave up 5 bases and J gave up 0 bases, with 12 bases separating them. The CDR3 reads CASSPREGSYNEQFF. As DNA, the CDR3 is TGTGCCAGCAGTCCCCGGGAAGGCTCCTACAATGAGCAGTTCTTC.

This clone came up once. The chain couples TRBV7-9 to TRBJ2-2; possible D gene TRBD1, 6 bases. V was clipped by 2 bases and J by 4 bases, with 11 bases between them. The CDR3 extends over 15 amino acids. The germline V gene has CDR1 SEHNR and CDR2 FQNEAQ (reference sequence). The chain's CDR3 is CASSLNRDTTGELFF. The CDR3 DNA follows: TGTGCCAGCAGCTTAAACAGGGACACCACCGGGGAGCTGTTTTTT.

CDR3 in DNA: TGTGCCAGCAGCAACGGGGGAGGAGGTGAAGCTTTCTTT. Translating gives CASSNGGGGEAFF. The V and J genes are TRBV21-1 and TRBJ1-1. TRBV21-1 is assigned pseudogene status. The CDR3 runs 13 residues.

V is TRBV20-1 and J is TRBJ1-2, with TRBD1 matching over 7 bases. CDR3 length: 12 amino acids. Germline CDR1 is DFQATT and CDR2 is SNEGSKA (reference sequence). V dropped 3 bases and J dropped 8; count of bases not matched to a gene: 6. CDR3 DNA sequence: TGCAGTGCTAGTGGCAGGGGGTTAGGCTACACCTTC. This codes for CSASGRGLGYTF.

The rearrangement links TRBV5-4 to TRBJ2-1; D unclear. Trimming removed 2 bases at V and 15 bases at J, with 9 bases between. This CDR3 contains 10 residues. Germline CDR1 reads SGHNT; CDR2 reads YYREEE (reference sequence). CDR3 sequence (DNA): TGTGCCAGCAGCTTTGGTTCGGGGTTCTTC. It codes for CASSFGSGFF.

J is TRBJ2-2 and V is TRBV6-5; 10 nucleotides align to TRBD1. J was trimmed by 6 bases and V by 10 bases; bases with no gene match: 11. CDR1 is MNHEY, CDR2 SVGAGI, per germline. CDR3 size: 15 residues. The DNA for the CDR3 is TGTGCCACGTCCCGAGGACAGGGGGAAGCCGGGGAGCTGTTTTTT. Translating it yields CATSRGQGEAGELFF.

J is TRBJ1-2 and V is TRBV5-1; possibly TRBD1 for D (6 bases). This CDR3 region has 13 residues. V lost 5 bases to trimming and J lost 4 bases, with 12 bases between them. In germline, CDR1 is SGHRS, CDR2 YFSETQ. This CDR3 reads CASSNGQIYGYTF. The DNA of the CDR3 is TGCGCCAGCAGTAATGGACAGATCTATGGCTACACCTTC.

This rearrangement joins TRBV5-6 to TRBJ1-3; 7 nucleotides agree with TRBD1. Germline V lookup: CDR1 SGHDT, CDR2 YYEEEE. The V gene end was trimmed by 2 bases and the J gene end by 6 bases; junction bases not matched to a gene: 5. CDR3 size: 14 residues. CDR3 sequence: CASSLGGAENTIYF. CDR3 in DNA: TGTGCCAGCAGCTTAGGGGGCGCGGAAAACACCATATATTTT.

The chain joins TRBV5-4 to TRBJ2-1; 9 positions agree with TRBD2. The V segment lost 0 bases and the J segment 4 bases; nucleotides outside the gene matches: 2. The V gene's germline CDR1 is SGHNT and CDR2 YYREEE (reference sequence). This CDR3 region has 15 residues. CDR3 sequence: CASSLVRGGYNEQFF. Written as DNA, the CDR3 is TGTGCCAGCAGCTTGGTGCGGGGGGGGTACAATGAGCAGTTCTTC.

The V gene is TRBV27, the J gene TRBJ2-7; possible D gene TRBD2, 6 bases. Trimming shortened V by 4 bases and J by 3 bases, and 13 bases separated the two germline ends. Germline V lookup: CDR1 MNHEY, CDR2 SMNVEV (reference sequence). CDR3 length equals 14 residues. CDR3 coding DNA: TGTGCCAGCAGTTCAACCCCCGGGAGCTACGAGCAGTACTTC. Encoded protein: CASSSTPGSYEQYF.

J is TRBJ2-1 and V is TRBV4-1; 12 nucleotides match TRBD1. After removal of 1 base from V and 9 bases from J, the junction contained 10 bases not matched to a gene. The CDR3 loop spans 17 amino acids. Germline lookup yields CDR1 MGHRA and CDR2 YSYEKL. CDR3 residues: CASSQVTGTGGRGEQFF. The CDR3 region has the DNA TGCGCCAGCAGCCAAGTGACCGGGACAGGGGGCCGCGGTGAGCAGTTCTTC.

The genes are TRBV3-1 (or the pseudogene TRBV3-2) and TRBJ2-1, with 12 nucleotides matching TRBD2. Germline CDR1 reads LGHDT; CDR2 reads YNNKEL (reference sequence). The CDR3 loop spans 16 amino acids. V was clipped by 5 bases and J by 5 bases; unmatched bases: 7. The CDR3 reads CASSFTSGGPHNEQFF. CDR3 DNA: TGTGCCAGCAGCTTTACTAGCGGGGGGCCTCACAATGAGCAGTTCTTC.

The chain carries TRBV6-5 and TRBJ1-3; D might be TRBD1 (6 bases). This CDR3 comprises 15 residues. CDR1 is MNHEY, CDR2 SVGAGI, per germline. Trimming shortened V by 7 bases and J by 8 bases, and 21 bases separated the two germline ends. Written as DNA, the CDR3 is TGTGCCAGCAAGGGGTCGACACGGGGGGCGCACACCATATATTTT. Amino acid sequence: CASKGSTRGAHTIYF.

The CDR3 sequence: CASSETAANNSPLHF. The CDR3 region has the DNA TGTGCCAGCAGTGAAACGGCAGCGAATAATTCACCCCTCCACTTT. The V and J genes are TRBV6-1 and TRBJ1-6; D unclear. This CDR3 has 15 amino acids. Germline V CDR1 and CDR2: MNHNS, SASEGT. Trimming pared 2 bases from V and 5 bases from J, leaving 10 bases between.

The rearrangement uses TRBV7-3 and TRBJ2-1; TRBD1 matches 9 bases. The CDR3 is 14 amino acids. Germline loops: CDR1 SGHTA, CDR2 FQGTGA. V lost 5 bases and J lost 8; bases outside the gene matches: 7. The DNA for the CDR3 is TGTGCCAGCAGCCCGGGGACAGGGCTGGATGAGCAGTTCTTC. Its protein is CASSPGTGLDEQFF.